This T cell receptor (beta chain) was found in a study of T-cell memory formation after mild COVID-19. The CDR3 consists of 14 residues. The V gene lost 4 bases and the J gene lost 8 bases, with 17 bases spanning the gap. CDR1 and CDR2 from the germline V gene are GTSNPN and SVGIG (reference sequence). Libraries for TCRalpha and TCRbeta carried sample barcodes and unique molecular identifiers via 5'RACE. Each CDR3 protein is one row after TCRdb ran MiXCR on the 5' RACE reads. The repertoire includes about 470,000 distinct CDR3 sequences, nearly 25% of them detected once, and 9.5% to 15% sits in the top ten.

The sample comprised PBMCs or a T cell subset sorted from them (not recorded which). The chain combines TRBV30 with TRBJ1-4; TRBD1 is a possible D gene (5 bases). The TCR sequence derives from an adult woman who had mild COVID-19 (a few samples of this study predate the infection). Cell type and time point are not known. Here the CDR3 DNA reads TGTGCCTGGACCGGATGGGGGGTAGGCGAAAAACTGTTTTTT. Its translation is CAWTGWGVGEKLFF.